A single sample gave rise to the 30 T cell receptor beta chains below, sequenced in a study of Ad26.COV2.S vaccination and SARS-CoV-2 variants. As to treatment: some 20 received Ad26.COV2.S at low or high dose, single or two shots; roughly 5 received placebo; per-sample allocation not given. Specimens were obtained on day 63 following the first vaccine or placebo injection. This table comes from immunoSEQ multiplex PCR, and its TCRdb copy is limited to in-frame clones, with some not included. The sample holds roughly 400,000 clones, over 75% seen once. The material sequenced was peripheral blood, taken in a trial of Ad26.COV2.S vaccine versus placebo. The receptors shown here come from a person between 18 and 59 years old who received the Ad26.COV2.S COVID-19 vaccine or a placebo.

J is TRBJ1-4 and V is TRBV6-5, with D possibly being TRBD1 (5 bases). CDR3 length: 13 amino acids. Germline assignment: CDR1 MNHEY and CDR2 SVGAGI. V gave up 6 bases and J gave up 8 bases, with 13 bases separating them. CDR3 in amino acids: CASRRQPGEKLFF. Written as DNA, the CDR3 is TGTGCCAGCAGAAGACAGCCCGGGGAAAAACTGTTTTTT.

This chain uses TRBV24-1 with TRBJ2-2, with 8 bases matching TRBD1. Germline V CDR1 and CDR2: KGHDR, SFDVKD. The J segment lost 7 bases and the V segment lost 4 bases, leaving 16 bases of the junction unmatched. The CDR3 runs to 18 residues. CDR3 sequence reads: CATSDSTQGALNGGELFF. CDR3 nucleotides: TGTGCCACCAGTGACTCAACCCAGGGGGCCCTCAATGGCGGGGAGCTGTTTTTT.

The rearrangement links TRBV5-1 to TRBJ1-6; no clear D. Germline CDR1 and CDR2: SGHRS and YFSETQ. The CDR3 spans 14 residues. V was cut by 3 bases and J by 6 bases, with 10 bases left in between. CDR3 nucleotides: TGCGCCAGCAGCTCAGACTGGGGTAATTCACCCCTCCACTTT. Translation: CASSSDWGNSPLHF.

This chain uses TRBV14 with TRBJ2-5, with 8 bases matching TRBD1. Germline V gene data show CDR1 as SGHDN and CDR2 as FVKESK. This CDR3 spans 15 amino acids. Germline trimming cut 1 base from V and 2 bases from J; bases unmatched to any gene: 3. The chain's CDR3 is CASSQGTGWQETQYF. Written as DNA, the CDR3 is TGTGCCAGCAGCCAAGGGACAGGGTGGCAAGAGACCCAGTACTTC.

The chain's CDR3 is CASSPGTSGPVRTDTQYF. Written as DNA, the CDR3 is TGTGCCAGCAGCCCGGGGACTAGCGGACCGGTACGCACAGATACGCAGTATTTT. V usage is TRBV5-8 and J usage is TRBJ2-3, with 11 bases fitting TRBD2. The CDR3 is 18 amino acids. The V gene end was trimmed by 4 bases and the J gene end by 1 base; junction bases not matched to a gene: 11. The germline CDR1 and CDR2 sequences are SGHTS and YDEGEE.

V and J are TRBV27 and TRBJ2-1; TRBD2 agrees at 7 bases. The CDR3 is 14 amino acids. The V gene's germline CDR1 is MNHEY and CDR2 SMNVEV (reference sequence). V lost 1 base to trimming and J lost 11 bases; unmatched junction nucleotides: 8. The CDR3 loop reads CASSLYPTSAQQFF. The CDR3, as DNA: TGTGCCAGCAGTTTATACCCAACTAGCGCCCAGCAGTTCTTC.

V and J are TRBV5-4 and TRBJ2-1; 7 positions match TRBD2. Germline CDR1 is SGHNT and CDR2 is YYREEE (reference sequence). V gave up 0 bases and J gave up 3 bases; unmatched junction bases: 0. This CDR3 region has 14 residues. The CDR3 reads CASSLGTSYNEQFF. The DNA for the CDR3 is TGTGCCAGCAGCTTGGGGACTAGCTACAATGAGCAGTTCTTC.

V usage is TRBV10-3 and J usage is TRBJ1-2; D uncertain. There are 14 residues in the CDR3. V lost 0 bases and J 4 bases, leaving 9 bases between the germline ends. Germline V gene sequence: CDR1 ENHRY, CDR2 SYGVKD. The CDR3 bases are TGTGCCATCAGTGAGTCTGGGGTCGGCTATGGCTACACCTTC. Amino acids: CAISESGVGYGYTF.

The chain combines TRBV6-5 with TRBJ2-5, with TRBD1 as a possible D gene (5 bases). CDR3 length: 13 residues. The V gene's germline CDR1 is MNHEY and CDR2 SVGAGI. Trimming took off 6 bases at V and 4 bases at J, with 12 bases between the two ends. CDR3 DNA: TGTGCCAGCAGGGACAACGTAGGAGAGACCCAGTACTTC. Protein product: CASRDNVGETQYF.

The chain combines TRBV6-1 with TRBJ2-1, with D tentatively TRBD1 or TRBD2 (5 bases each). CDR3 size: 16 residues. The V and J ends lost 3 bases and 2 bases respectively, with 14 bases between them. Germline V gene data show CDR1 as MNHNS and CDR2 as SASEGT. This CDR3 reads CASSDEIEGTYNEQFF. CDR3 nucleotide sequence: TGTGCCAGCAGTGACGAAATTGAGGGGACCTACAATGAGCAGTTCTTC.

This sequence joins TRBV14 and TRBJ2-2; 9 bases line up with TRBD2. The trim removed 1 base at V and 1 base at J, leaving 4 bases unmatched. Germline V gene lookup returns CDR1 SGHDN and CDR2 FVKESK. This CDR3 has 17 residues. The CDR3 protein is CASSQGLAGMNTGELFF. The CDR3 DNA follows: TGTGCCAGCAGCCAAGGGCTAGCGGGGATGAACACCGGGGAGCTGTTTTTT. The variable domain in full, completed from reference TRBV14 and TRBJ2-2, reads EAGVTQFPSHSVIEKGQTVTLRCDPISGHDNLYWYRRVMGKEIKFLLHFVKESKQDESGMPNNRFLAERTGGTYSTLKVQPAELEDSGVYFCASSQGLAGMNTGELFFGEGSRLTVL.

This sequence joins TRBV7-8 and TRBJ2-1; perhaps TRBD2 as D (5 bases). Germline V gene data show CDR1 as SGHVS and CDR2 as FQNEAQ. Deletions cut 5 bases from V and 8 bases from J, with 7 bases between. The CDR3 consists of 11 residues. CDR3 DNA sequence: TGTGCCAGCAGCCGGGGATATGAGCAGTTCTTC. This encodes CASSRGYEQFF.

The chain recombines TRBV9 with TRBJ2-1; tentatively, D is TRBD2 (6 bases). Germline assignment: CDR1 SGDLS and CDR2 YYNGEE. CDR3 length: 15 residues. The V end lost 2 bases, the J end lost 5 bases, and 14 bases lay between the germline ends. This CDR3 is CASSVLGSNNNEQFF. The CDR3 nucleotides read TGTGCCAGCAGCGTCCTCGGGAGTAATAACAATGAGCAGTTCTTC.

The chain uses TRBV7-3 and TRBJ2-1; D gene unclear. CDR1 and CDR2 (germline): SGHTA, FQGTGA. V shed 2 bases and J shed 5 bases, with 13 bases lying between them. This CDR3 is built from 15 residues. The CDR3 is CASSLHPYPNNEQFF. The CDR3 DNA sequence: TGTGCCAGCAGCTTACATCCGTATCCCAACAATGAGCAGTTCTTC.

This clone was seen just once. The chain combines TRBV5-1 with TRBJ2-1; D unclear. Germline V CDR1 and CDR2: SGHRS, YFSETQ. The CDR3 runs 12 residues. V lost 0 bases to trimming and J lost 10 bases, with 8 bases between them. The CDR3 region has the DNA TGCGCCAGCAGCTTGGTTGTGCGCGAGCAGTTCTTC. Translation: CASSLVVREQFF. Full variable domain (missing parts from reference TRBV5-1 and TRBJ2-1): KAGVTQTPRYLIKTRGQQVTLSCSPISGHRSVSWYQQTPGQGLQFLFEYFSETQRNKGNFPGRFSGRQFSNSRSEMNVSTLELGDSALYLCASSLVVREQFFGPGTRLTVL.

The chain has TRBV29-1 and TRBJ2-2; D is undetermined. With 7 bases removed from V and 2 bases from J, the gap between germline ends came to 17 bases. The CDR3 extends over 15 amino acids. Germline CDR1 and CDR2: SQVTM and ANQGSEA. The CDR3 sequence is CSATCPGTNTGELFF. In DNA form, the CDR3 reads TGCAGCGCCACTTGTCCAGGAACTAACACCGGGGAGCTGTTTTTT.

CDR3 DNA: TGTGCCAGCAGCAGCCCCCGCCTAGCGGAGTACAATGAGCAGTTCTTC. It codes for CASSSPRLAEYNEQFF. This chain connects TRBV6-2 or TRBV6-3 to TRBJ2-1; the match to TRBD2 covers 7 bases. Germline V lookup: CDR1 MNHEY, CDR2 SVGEGT. V shed 6 bases, J shed 4 bases, and the junction held 12 bases outside the gene matches. The CDR3 extends over 16 amino acids.

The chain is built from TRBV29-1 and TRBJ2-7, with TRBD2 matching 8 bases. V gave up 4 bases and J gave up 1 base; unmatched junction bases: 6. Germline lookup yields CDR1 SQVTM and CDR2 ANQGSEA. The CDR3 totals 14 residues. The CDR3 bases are TGCAGCGTTGCGAGGTCGGGAGGGTCCTACGAGCAGTACTTC. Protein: CSVARSGGSYEQYF.

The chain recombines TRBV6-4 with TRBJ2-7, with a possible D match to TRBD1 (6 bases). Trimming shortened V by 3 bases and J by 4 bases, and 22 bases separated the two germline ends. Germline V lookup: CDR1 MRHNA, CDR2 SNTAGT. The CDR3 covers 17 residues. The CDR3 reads CASSDFSYRVLWYEQYF. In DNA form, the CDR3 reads TGTGCCAGCAGTGATTTCTCTTACAGGGTTCTTTGGTACGAGCAGTACTTC.

The CDR3 nucleotides read TGTGCCACCAGTGGGCCAGGGGGCTGGACCGGGGAGCTGTTTTTT. Translation gives CATSGPGGWTGELFF. The chain combines TRBV24-1 with TRBJ2-2, with 8 bases aligning to TRBD1. The CDR3 covers 15 residues. V dropped 5 bases and J dropped 5; count of bases not matched to a gene: 6. Germline V CDR1 and CDR2: KGHDR, SFDVKD.

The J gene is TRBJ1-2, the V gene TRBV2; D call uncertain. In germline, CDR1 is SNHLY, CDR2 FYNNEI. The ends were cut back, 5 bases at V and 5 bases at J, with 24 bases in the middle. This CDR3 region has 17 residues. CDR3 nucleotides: TGTGCCAGCAGTCCCTTACTATCAAAGAGGGTTAGGTATGGCTACACCTTC. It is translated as CASSPLLSKRVRYGYTF.

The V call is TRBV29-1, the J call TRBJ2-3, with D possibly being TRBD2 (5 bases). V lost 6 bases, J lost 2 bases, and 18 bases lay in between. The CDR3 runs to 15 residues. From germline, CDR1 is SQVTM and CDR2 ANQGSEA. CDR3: CSVGNYRLTTDTQYF. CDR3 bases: TGCAGCGTAGGAAACTACCGACTAACCACAGATACGCAGTATTTT.

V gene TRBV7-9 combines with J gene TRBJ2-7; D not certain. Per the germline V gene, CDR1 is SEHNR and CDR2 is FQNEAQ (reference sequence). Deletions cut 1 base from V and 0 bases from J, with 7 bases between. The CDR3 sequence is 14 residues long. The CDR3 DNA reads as TGTGCCAGCAGCTTAGTGCCGGACTCCTACGAGCAGTACTTC. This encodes CASSLVPDSYEQYF.

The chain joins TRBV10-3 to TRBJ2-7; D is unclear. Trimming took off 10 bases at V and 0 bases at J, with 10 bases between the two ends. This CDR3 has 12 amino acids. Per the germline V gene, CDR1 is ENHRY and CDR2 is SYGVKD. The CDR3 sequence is CATRRSSYEQYF. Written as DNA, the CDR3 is TGTGCCACCCGCCGGAGCTCCTACGAGCAGTACTTC.

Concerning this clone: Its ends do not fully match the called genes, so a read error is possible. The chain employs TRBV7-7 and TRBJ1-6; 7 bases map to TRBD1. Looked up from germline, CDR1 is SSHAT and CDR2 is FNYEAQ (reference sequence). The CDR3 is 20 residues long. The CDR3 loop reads CASSLDRNLNRGSVHSPLHF. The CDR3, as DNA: TGTGCTAGCAGCTTAGACCGAAATTTAAACAGGGGATCGGTTCATTCACCCCTCCACTTT. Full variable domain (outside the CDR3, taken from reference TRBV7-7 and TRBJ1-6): GAGVSQSPRYKVTKRGQDVTLRCDPISSHATLYWYQQALGQGPEFLTYFNYEAQPDKSGLPSDRFSAERPEGSISTLTIQRTEQRDSAMYRCASSLDRNLNRGSVHSPLHFGNGTRLTVT.

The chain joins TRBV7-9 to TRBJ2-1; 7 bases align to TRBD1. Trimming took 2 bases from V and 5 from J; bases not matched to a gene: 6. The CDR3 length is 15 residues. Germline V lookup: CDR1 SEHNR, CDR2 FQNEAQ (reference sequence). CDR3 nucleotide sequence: TGTGCCAGCAGCTTAACAGGGGTTAGCGACAATGAGCAGTTCTTC. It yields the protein CASSLTGVSDNEQFF.

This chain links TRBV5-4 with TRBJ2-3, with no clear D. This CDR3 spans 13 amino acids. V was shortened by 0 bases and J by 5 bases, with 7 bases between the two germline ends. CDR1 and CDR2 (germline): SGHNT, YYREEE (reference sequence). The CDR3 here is CASSLVVGDTQYF. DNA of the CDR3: TGTGCCAGCAGCTTGGTAGTTGGAGATACGCAGTATTTT. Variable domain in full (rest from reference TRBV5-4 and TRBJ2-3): ETGVTQSPTHLIKTRGQQVTLRCSSQSGHNTVSWYQQALGQGPQFIFQYYREEENGRGNFPPRFSGLQFPNYSSELNVNALELDDSALYLCASSLVVGDTQYFGPGTRLTVL.

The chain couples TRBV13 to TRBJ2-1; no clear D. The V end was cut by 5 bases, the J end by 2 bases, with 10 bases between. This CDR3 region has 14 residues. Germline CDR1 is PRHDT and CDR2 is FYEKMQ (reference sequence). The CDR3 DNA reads TGTGCCAGCAGCCCTCGGCCAACCTACAATGAGCAGTTCTTC. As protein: CASSPRPTYNEQFF.

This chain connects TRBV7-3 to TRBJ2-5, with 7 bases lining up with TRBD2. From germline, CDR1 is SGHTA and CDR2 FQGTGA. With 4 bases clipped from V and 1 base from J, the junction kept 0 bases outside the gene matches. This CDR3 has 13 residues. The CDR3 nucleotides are TGTGCCAGCAGCTCGGGGGGCCAAGAGACCCAGTACTTC. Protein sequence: CASSSGGQETQYF.

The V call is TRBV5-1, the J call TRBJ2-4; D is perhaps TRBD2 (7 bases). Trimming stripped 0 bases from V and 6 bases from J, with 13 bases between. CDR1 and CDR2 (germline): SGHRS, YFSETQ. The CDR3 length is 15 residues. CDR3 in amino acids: CASSLVAGAVNIQYF. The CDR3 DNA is TGCGCCAGCAGCTTGGTGGCGGGGGCGGTAAACATTCAGTACTTC.